A selection of T cell receptor beta chains follows, all from one sample in a study of beta chain features in type 1 diabetes. The repertoire was sequenced with immunoSEQ multiplex PCR; TCRdb's copy has only in-frame clones and lacks some. The table lists about 900,000 clones, roughly a sixth of them singletons. The sample consisted of naive CD4+ T cells from blood. The receptors originated from a woman under 30 in good health. Each CDR3 is given with its conserved first and last residue. A D gene is named only where the DNA matches it firmly. Only some rows state a clone size, as once, few, many or a class for expanded clones.

>TRBV7-2|few|TRBD2|TRBJ2-7
TGTGCCAGCAGCTTCTCTAGCGGGAGAACCGAGCAGTACTTC
CASSFSSGRTEQYF
>TRBV5-4|-|-|TRBJ2-3
TGTGCCAGCAGCTCCGCTCAGGTCGGATTCCCAGATACGCAGTATTTT
CASSSAQVGFPDTQYF
>TRBV10-3|-|TRBD2|TRBJ2-3
TGTGCCATCACCAAAGCGGGAGTGGCAGATACGCAGTATTTT
CAITKAGVADTQYF
>TRBV28|-|TRBD1|TRBJ2-2
TGTGCCAGCAGTCCATTACCGGGACAGCCGACCGGGGAGCTGTTTTTT
CASSPLPGQPTGELFF
>TRBV10-3|-|-|TRBJ2-3
TGTGCCATCGGAACGGCTGTCACAGATACGCAGTATTTT
CAIGTAVTDTQYF
>TRBV6-5|-|TRBD1|TRBJ2-7
TGTGCCAGCAGCCCGGGGACAGGGGGTGTCTACGAGCAGTACTTC
CASSPGTGGVYEQYF
>TRBV6-5|few|TRBD1|TRBJ2-6
TGTGCCAGCAGTGCGTCTGGGACAGGAACTTCCCTGACTTTC
CASSASGTGTSLTF
>TRBV11-2|-|-|TRBJ1-2
TGTGCCAGCAGCCCGAAAGGGGACTATGGCTACACCTTC
CASSPKGDYGYTF
>TRBV13|-|-|TRBJ2-1
TGTGCCAGCAGCTTAGTCCTGACTATAGGTGGCTCCTACAATGAGCAGTTCTTC
CASSLVLTIGGSYNEQFF
>TRBV10-3|-|TRBD2|TRBJ2-5
TGTGCCATCAGTGCCGGTAGCGGGAGACCCTTCGAGACCCAGTACTTC
CAISAGSGRPFETQYF
>TRBV7-2|-|TRBD2|TRBJ2-1
TGTGCCAGCAGCTCCGGACTAGCGGGGGTAAATGAGCAGTTCTTC
CASSSGLAGVNEQFF
>TRBV6-6|few|-|TRBJ2-2
TGTGCCAGCAGGCTCACCGGGGAGCTGTTTTTT
CASRLTGELFF
>TRBV28|-|-|TRBJ1-1
TGTGCCAGCAGTTTACCCCCCGGAGCCGGGGGGACTGAAGCTTTCTTT
CASSLPPGAGGTEAFF
>TRBV27|-|-|TRBJ1-2
TGTGCCAGCAGTTCCCGAGAGGGGAACTATGGCTACACCTTC
CASSSREGNYGYTF
>TRBV19|few|TRBD1|TRBJ2-2
TGTGCCAGCGGGGACAGATACACCGGGGAGCTGTTTTTT
CASGDRYTGELFF
>TRBV4-2|few|TRBD1|TRBJ1-5
TGTGCCAGCAGCCAAGAGACAGGGACGCGTCAGCCCCAGCATTTT
CASSQETGTRQPQHF
>TRBV7-2|few|-|TRBJ2-1
TGTGCCAGCAGCACAGGACCGTACAATGAGCAGTTCTTC
CASSTGPYNEQFF
>TRBV28|few|TRBD2|TRBJ2-1
TGTGCCAGCAGTTCCCCAGCTAGCGGGATGAATGAGCAGTTCTTC
CASSSPASGMNEQFF
>TRBV5-4|-|TRBD1|TRBJ2-3
TGTGCCAGCAGCACGAGGAGACAGGGGGCCGACACAGATACGCAGTATTTT
CASSTRRQGADTDTQYF
>TRBV5-1|-|-|TRBJ1-2
TGCGCCAGCAGGGTGACATGGGGGCAGGTTGGCTACACCTTC
CASRVTWGQVGYTF
>TRBV7-9|few|-|TRBJ2-1
TGTGCCAGCAGCTTAGGTGGGGAGGATGAGCAGTTCTTC
CASSLGGEDEQFF
>TRBV28|few|-|TRBJ2-7
TGTGCCAGCACGAGCGACTACTACGAGCAGTACTTC
CASTSDYYEQYF
>TRBV5-1|-|-|TRBJ1-1
TGCGCCAGCAGCTTCAACCCGGGACTGGGGAAGGCTGAAGCTTTCTTT
CASSFNPGLGKAEAFF
>TRBV7-8|-|TRBD1|TRBJ1-2
TGTGCCAGCAGCTCCGAGGGGGCTCCTGGATATGGCTACACCTTC
CASSSEGAPGYGYTF
>TRBV28|-|TRBD2|TRBJ2-1
TGTGCCAGCATAAACGGGAGGGTATACAGTGAGCAGTTCTTC
CASINGRVYSEQFF
>TRBV7-3|few|-|TRBJ2-1
TGTGCCAGCAGCTCTCGGGTCTCGGATGAGCAGTTCTTC
CASSSRVSDEQFF
>TRBV27|-|TRBD1|TRBJ2-7
TGTGCCAGCAGCTCAAGTTGGGCAGGGGGTTTATACGAGCAGTACTTC
CASSSSWAGGLYEQYF
>TRBV4-2|-|TRBD1|TRBJ2-7
TGTGCCAGCAGCAACCGGGACAGGGCCCTTTTGACCTACGAGCAGTACTTC
CASSNRDRALLTYEQYF
>TRBV18|-|TRBD2|TRBJ2-7
TGTGCCAGCTCACCACTTGGACTAGCGTTCTCGGACGAGCAGTACTTC
CASSPLGLAFSDEQYF
>TRBV2|-|-|TRBJ2-7
TGTGCCAGCAGTCTGGAAAAGGGGACCTACGAGCAGTACTTC
CASSLEKGTYEQYF
>TRBV6-5|-|-|TRBJ2-3
TGTGCCAGCAGTCAGCAGATAAGCACAGATACGCAGTATTTT
CASSQQISTDTQYF
>TRBV9|-|TRBD1|TRBJ2-7
TGTGCCAGCAGCACAGGGGCTGGGGAGCAGTACTTC
CASSTGAGEQYF